A selection of T cell receptor beta chains follows, all from one sample in a study of immune evolution from preneoplasia to lung adenocarcinoma. Assay used: immunoSEQ multiplex PCR; TCRdb lists only in-frame clones, some missing. The data show around 40,000 clones, approximately 80% seen once. What was sequenced was FFPE invasive lung adenocarcinoma tissue. The source of these receptors is a person in their sixties with lung adenocarcinoma. Each CDR3 is given with its conserved first and last residue. The D gene is left open where the match is weak. Only some rows state a clone size, as once, few, many or a class for expanded clones.

>TRBJ2-5|TRBV29-1|few|-
TGCAGCGCGAGGGACTCCTACATGGCCCAGTACTTC
CSARDSYMAQYF
>TRBJ2-7|TRBV6-1|-|-
TGTGCCAGCAGCCCCCACCACGAGCAGTACTTC
CASSPHHEQYF
>TRBJ1-1|TRBV11-1|once|-
TGTGCCAGCAGTGCAATGATGAACACTGAAGCTTTCTTT
CASSAMMNTEAFF
>TRBJ2-2|TRBV29-1|-|-
TGCAGCGTTGAAGTGGCAGTGGGAAGCGGGGAGCTGTTTTTT
CSVEVAVGSGELFF
>TRBJ2-1|TRBV29-1|-|TRBD1
TGCAGCGTTCCCCGACAGGGGAGGTATAATGAGCAGTTCTTC
CSVPRQGRYNEQFF
>TRBJ1-5|TRBV6-6|-|-
TGTGCCAGCAGTTACTCAAGACCCCCCAACACCCAGCATTTT
CASSYSRPPNTQHF
>TRBJ2-7|TRBV5-1|-|TRBD2
TGCGCCAGCAGCTTTACTAGCGGGAGAACTTACGGCGAGCAGTACTTC
CASSFTSGRTYGEQYF
>TRBJ1-3|TRBV5-5|-|TRBD1
TGTGCCAGCAGCTTGGCACAGGGGACGCCGACCATATATTTT
CASSLAQGTPTIYF
>TRBJ2-7|TRBV11-2|few|-
TGTGCCAGCAGCTCCCCGTGGGAGCAGTACTTC
CASSSPWEQYF
>TRBJ2-2|TRBV4-1|once|-
TGCGCCAGCAGCCTTTCACAGGGGAACACCGGGGAGCTGTTTTTT
CASSLSQGNTGELFF
>TRBJ2-3|TRBV5-1|-|TRBD2
TGCGCCAGCAGCTCAACTAGCGGGAGGGCTGGTACGCAGTATTTT
CASSSTSGRAGTQYF
>TRBJ1-1|TRBV11-3|-|-
TGTGCCAGCAGCTTAGGAGGTTTGGGGGTCGGCACTGAAGCTTTCTTT
CASSLGGLGVGTEAFF
>TRBJ2-1|TRBV5-1|-|-
TGCGCCAGCAGCTTGCTACCGTCCTACAATGAGCAGTTCTTC
CASSLLPSYNEQFF
>TRBJ2-1|TRBV30|-|-
TGTGCCTGGAGTAGGCGGACCCCGCAGTTCTTC
CAWSRRTPQFF
>TRBJ2-1|TRBV29-1|-|TRBD1
TGCAGCGTTGGAAGGGGCAGGGGGCCTTACAATGAGCAGTTCTTC
CSVGRGRGPYNEQFF
>TRBJ1-1|TRBV6-6|few|TRBD1
TGTGCCAGCAGTCCCCGGGACAGGGGGACGGGAGCTTTCTTT
CASSPRDRGTGAFF
>TRBJ1-1|TRBV2|large|-
TGTGCCAGCACCGTGGGGTCGGGCACTGAAGCTTTCTTT
CASTVGSGTEAFF
>TRBJ1-5|TRBV7-8|-|-
TGTGCCAGCAGCTTGGAGGACGGCAGAAAAGGGCCCCAGCATTTT
CASSLEDGRKGPQHF
>TRBJ1-2|TRBV7-3|-|TRBD1
TGTGCCAGCAGCCCCACCCGACAGGGAGACTATGGCTACACCTTC
CASSPTRQGDYGYTF
>TRBJ2-1|TRBV6-5|-|-
TGTGCCAGCAGCTCATCCACTAGGCTGTTCTTC
CASSSSTRLFF
>TRBJ2-1|TRBV10-3|-|-
TGTGCCATCAGGGACTCGACCGGGTCCTACAATGAGCAGTTCTTC
CAIRDSTGSYNEQFF
>TRBJ2-3|TRBV29-1|-|-
TGCAGCGTCGCGCGGGGTGGAAGGAAGTATTTT
CSVARGGRKYF
>TRBJ2-2|TRBV2|-|-
TGTGCCAGCAGCCTGGAAAGGGCCGGGGAGCTGTTTTTT
CASSLERAGELFF
>TRBJ2-2|TRBV14|-|-
TGTGCCAGCAGCCCCGCCGGTCTCCTCGGAGGGGAGCTGTTTTTT
CASSPAGLLGGELFF
>TRBJ2-7|TRBV28|-|TRBD1
TGTGCCAGCAGGCAGGGGGTTGGCTACGAGCAGTACTTC
CASRQGVGYEQYF
>TRBJ1-1|TRBV28|-|-
TGTGCCAGCAGTTTACGGGGGACCTTTGCAGCTTTCTTT
CASSLRGTFAAFF
>TRBJ1-1|TRBV7-8|-|TRBD1
TGTGCCGCCTCAGGTGCTACGACAGGGGGCAGAGCTTTCTTT
CAASGATTGGRAFF
>TRBJ2-3|TRBV9|-|TRBD2
TGTGCCAGCAGCGTCGGACTAGCGGGACGCACAGATACGCAGTATTTT
CASSVGLAGRTDTQYF
>TRBJ2-2|TRBV7-2|-|-
TGTGCCAGCAGAAGGGGGTGGGACACTGGGGAGCTGTTTTTT
CASRRGWDTGELFF
>TRBJ2-5|TRBV7-6|-|TRBD2
TGTGCCAGCAGCTTATCCCGGCGGGAGTGGCAAGAGACCCAGTACTTC
CASSLSRREWQETQYF
>TRBJ2-3|TRBV7-9|-|TRBD2
TGTGCCAGCAGCGATAGCGGGAGCACAGATACGCAGTATTTT
CASSDSGSTDTQYF
>TRBJ2-7|TRBV19|-|-
TGTGCCAGTAGTATTTACGGCCACTACGAGCAGTACTTC
CASSIYGHYEQYF
>TRBJ2-1|TRBV9|-|TRBD2
TGTGCCAGCAGCGCGCAGGGACTAGCGGAAAACAATGAGCAGTTCTTC
CASSAQGLAENNEQFF
>TRBJ2-3|TRBV6-5|-|-
TGTGCCAGCAGTTACGGCCGGACTAGCACAGATACGCAGTATTTT
CASSYGRTSTDTQYF
>TRBJ1-3|TRBV11-3|few|-
TGTGCCAGCAGTGGGGGCTCTGGAAACACCATATATTTT
CASSGGSGNTIYF
>TRBJ2-7|TRBV5-8|-|-
TGTGCCAGCACAGGGACGGTTATGGCCCGAGGGGAGCAGTACTTC
CASTGTVMARGEQYF
>TRBJ2-1|TRBV7-2|-|-
TGTGCCAGCAGCTTAGCTGTGGTCTACGGGTACAATGAGCAGTTCTTC
CASSLAVVYGYNEQFF
>TRBJ2-7|TRBV5-1|-|TRBD2
TGCGCCAGCAGCTCTAGCGGGAGGGCCGGTAGGGAGCAGTACTTC
CASSSSGRAGREQYF
>TRBJ2-1|TRBV2|-|-
TGTGCCAGCAGTCCACTAGTCAATGAGCAGTTCTTC
CASSPLVNEQFF
>TRBJ2-3|TRBV5-1|-|-
TGCGCCAGCAGCCCAGACCGGCCCGGCACAGATACGCAGTATTTT
CASSPDRPGTDTQYF
>TRBJ2-3|TRBV6-6|-|TRBD2
TGTGCCAGCAGTTCTAGCGGCTTCACAGATACGCAGTATTTT
CASSSSGFTDTQYF
>TRBJ2-7|TRBV6-1|-|TRBD1
TGTGCCAGCAGTCGGACAGGGGAAGGCTACGAGCAGTACTTC
CASSRTGEGYEQYF
>TRBJ1-2|TRBV2|-|TRBD1
TGTGCCAGCAGTGAGGACAGGGGCTATGGCTACACCTTC
CASSEDRGYGYTF